The 29 T cell receptor beta chains listed next were all sequenced from one sample in a study of shared clonotypes between healthy human individuals. Clones were sequenced by immunoSEQ multiplex PCR, and TCRdb holds only the in-frame ones, with some missing. The table records a few million clones, more than 85% of them present only once. Sample: naive CD4+ T cells from PBMCs. Subset meaning: CD45RA+ positively selected. Source of these receptors: a man between 18 and 35 years old in good health. Some clones in this sample may be carry-over from other donors' samples.

This chain uses TRBV6-4 with TRBJ2-1; TRBD2 agrees at 16 bases. With V trimmed by 2 bases and J by 15 bases, 7 bases remained unmatched. The CDR3 has 15 residues. Germline CDR1 and CDR2: MRHNA and SNTAGT. The CDR3 DNA reads TGTGCCAGCAGTGACCCTGGGACTAGCGGGGGGGAGTTGTTCTTC. It codes for CASSDPGTSGGELFF.

In this sample, this clone turned up once. V and J are TRBV7-9 and TRBJ1-2; D not certain. This CDR3 contains 13 residues. V lost 1 base and J 11 bases, leaving 14 bases between the germline ends. Looked up from germline, CDR1 is SEHNR and CDR2 is FQNEAQ (reference sequence). As DNA, the CDR3 is TGTGCCAGCAGCTTAGGATCCGGACGACCTTACACCTTC. Protein product: CASSLGSGRPYTF. The full variable domain, rest sourced from reference TRBV7-9 and TRBJ1-2, is DTGVSQNPRHKITKRGQNVTFRCDPISEHNRLYWYRQTLGQGPEFLTYFQNEAQLEKSRLLSDRFSAERPKGSFSTLEIQRTEQGDSAMYLCASSLGSGRPYTFGSGTRLTVV.

V gene TRBV6-1 combines with J gene TRBJ1-5; 8 bases map to TRBD1. The CDR3 runs 19 residues. V lost 3 bases, J lost 0 bases, and 13 bases stayed unmatched. The germline V gene encodes CDR1 MNHNS and CDR2 SASEGT. The CDR3 spells CASSDPRDRLPNSNQPQHF. DNA of the CDR3: TGTGCCAGCAGTGATCCACGGGACAGGCTACCTAATAGCAATCAGCCCCAGCATTTT.

In this sample, this clone turned up once. This chain uses TRBV28 with TRBJ1-5, with D unresolved. Trimming left V 5 bases short and J 5 bases short, with 10 bases between. The CDR3 totals 13 residues. Germline assignment: CDR1 MDHEN and CDR2 SYDVKM. CDR3 bases: TGTGCCAGCAGTCCCCCCAGAGATCAGCCCCAGCATTTT. This codes for CASSPPRDQPQHF.

Comment on this clone: Other DNA sequences in the sample encode the same CDR3. The chain combines TRBV7-2 with TRBJ2-7; D unclear. CDR1 SGHTA and CDR2 FQGNSA come from the germline V gene. This CDR3 has 13 residues. V dropped 5 bases and J dropped 0 bases, with 8 bases sitting between them. The CDR3 DNA reads TGTGCCAGCAGCCAAGGAACCTCCTACGAGCAGTACTTC. Its translation: CASSQGTSYEQYF.

The V gene is TRBV2, the J gene TRBJ1-1; 7 bases fit TRBD1. Germline-derived CDR1 and CDR2 are SNHLY and FYNNEI. This CDR3 comprises 14 residues. Losses at the gene ends were 7 bases for V and 2 bases for J; bases not matched to a gene: 7. The CDR3 DNA reads TGTGCCAGCAATACAGGGGCCGTTAACACTGAAGCTTTCTTT. Translation gives CASNTGAVNTEAFF.

The chain has TRBV30 and TRBJ1-1, with 9 bases that match TRBD1. Germline CDR1 and CDR2: GTSNPN and SVGIG (reference sequence). This CDR3 is built from 15 residues. The junction had 7 bases not matched to a gene; V was cut back by 1 base and J by 4 bases. For the CDR3, the DNA is TGTGCCTGGAGTGATACCTCGACAGGGGGCACTGAAGCTTTCTTT. Translation gives CAWSDTSTGGTEAFF.

The rearrangement joins TRBV7-2 to TRBJ2-3, with D unresolved. The CDR3 totals 15 residues. V was pared by 1 base and J by 6 bases, with 14 bases between. The germline V gene has CDR1 SGHTA and CDR2 FQGNSA. The CDR3 is CASSLVITKADTQYF. DNA of the CDR3: TGTGCCAGCAGCTTAGTAATCACCAAGGCGGATACGCAGTATTTT.

This chain connects TRBV5-1 to TRBJ1-3, with D unresolved. The V gene lost 4 bases and the J gene lost 0 bases, with 14 bases spanning the gap. Germline-derived CDR1 and CDR2 are SGHRS and YFSETQ. The CDR3 loop spans 16 amino acids. The CDR3 bases are TGCGCCAGCAGCCCGATGGACGAAAGCTCTGGAAACACCATATATTTT. It codes for CASSPMDESSGNTIYF.

The genes are TRBV4-1 and TRBJ1-2; D unclear. Looked up from germline, CDR1 is MGHRA and CDR2 is YSYEKL. The CDR3 is 15 amino acids. Trimming stripped 0 bases from V and 4 bases from J, with 12 bases between. CDR3 amino acids: CASSQEASTPYGYTF. The DNA for the CDR3 is TGCGCCAGCAGCCAAGAAGCATCGACACCCTATGGCTACACCTTC.

The rearrangement uses TRBV5-1 and TRBJ2-3; D gene uncertain. CDR1 is SGHRS, CDR2 YFSETQ, per germline. V lost 5 bases and J 0 bases, leaving 13 bases between the germline ends. The CDR3 consists of 15 residues. CDR3 bases: TGCGCCAGCAGGCGATCCGTACAGAGCACAGATACGCAGTATTTT. Its protein product is CASRRSVQSTDTQYF.

This chain joins TRBV7-9 and TRBJ2-2; D uncertain. The germline CDR1 and CDR2 sequences are SEHNR and FQNEAQ (reference sequence). Trimming pared 5 bases from V and 6 bases from J, leaving 13 bases between. There are 14 residues in the CDR3. DNA of the CDR3: TGTGCCAGCAGCCTGTCGTTTTACGCCGGGGAGCTGTTTTTT. It specifies CASSLSFYAGELFF.

Comment on this clone: The sample contains more than one DNA sequence encoding this CDR3. The chain carries TRBV19 and TRBJ1-2, with TRBD1 matching 7 bases. Trimming took 2 bases from V and 2 from J; bases not matched to a gene: 2. Germline CDR1 reads LNHDA; CDR2 reads SQIVND (reference sequence). This CDR3 is 14 amino acids long. In DNA, the CDR3 is TGTGCCAGTAGTATACGGGACAGCAACTATGGCTACACCTTC. Encoded protein: CASSIRDSNYGYTF.

Notes on this clone: This same CDR3 is encoded by further DNA sequences in the sample. The V call is TRBV5-1, the J call TRBJ1-3, with D tentatively TRBD1 (5 bases). This CDR3 contains 16 residues. Trimming removed 0 bases at V and 0 bases at J, with 10 bases between. Germline V gives CDR1 SGHRS, CDR2 YFSETQ. The DNA for the CDR3 is TGCGCCAGCAGCTTGGAAGGGGTCAGCTCTGGAAACACCATATATTTT. Protein product: CASSLEGVSSGNTIYF.

This clone was detected a few times. The chain couples TRBV5-1 to TRBJ1-2; 8 bases are a match to TRBD1. This CDR3 is built from 14 residues. CDR1 is SGHRS and CDR2 is YFSETQ in the germline V gene. The trim removed 1 base at V and 4 bases at J, leaving 3 bases unmatched. The CDR3 DNA is TGCGCCAGCAGCTTGTCCGGACAGGGCTATGGCTACACCTTC. Protein product: CASSLSGQGYGYTF.

The rearrangement uses TRBV9 and TRBJ2-7; D call uncertain. V was cut by 9 bases and J by 4 bases, with 8 bases left in between. Looked up from germline, CDR1 is SGDLS and CDR2 is YYNGEE. The CDR3 loop spans 10 amino acids. The CDR3 protein is CAILPYEQYF. CDR3 coding DNA: TGTGCCATCCTTCCTTACGAGCAGTACTTC. The full variable domain, in which reference TRBV9 and TRBJ2-7 provide the parts outside the CDR3, is DSGVTQTPKHLITATGQRVTLRCSPRSGDLSVYWYQQSLDQGLQFLIQYYNGEERAKGNILERFSAQQFPDLHSELNLSSLELGDSALYFCAILPYEQYFGPGTRLTVT.

The gene calls are TRBV5-1 and TRBJ1-1; 7 bases match TRBD1. This CDR3 has 18 residues. Per germline, CDR1 SGHRS and CDR2 YFSETQ. After removal of 4 bases from V and 1 base from J, the junction contained 16 bases not matched to a gene. The CDR3 DNA follows: TGCGCCAGCAGCCCCCGACAGGGAGGGGGAAAGGGGAACACTGAAGCTTTCTTT. The encoded protein is CASSPRQGGGKGNTEAFF.

This clone has just one count. The gene calls are TRBV5-1 and TRBJ1-4; weak D call: TRBD1 (6 bases). CDR3 length: 15 residues. Trimming removed 4 bases at V and 3 bases at J, with 13 bases between. Looked up from germline, CDR1 is SGHRS and CDR2 is YFSETQ. The CDR3 region is CASSGRGPPNEKLFF. In nucleotides, the CDR3 is TGCGCCAGCAGCGGACGGGGGCCTCCTAATGAAAAACTGTTTTTT. Supplemented by reference TRBV5-1 and TRBJ1-4, the full variable domain reads KAGVTQTPRYLIKTRGQQVTLSCSPISGHRSVSWYQQTPGQGLQFLFEYFSETQRNKGNFPGRFSGRQFSNSRSEMNVSTLELGDSALYLCASSGRGPPNEKLFFGSGTQLSVL.

The chain has TRBV6-5 and TRBJ2-2; D is uncertain. The germline CDR1 and CDR2 sequences are MNHEY and SVGAGI. The CDR3 has 15 residues. Deletions cut 0 bases from V and 3 bases from J, with 8 bases between. CDR3 sequence reads: CASSYSTPDTGELFF. The CDR3 DNA reads as TGTGCCAGCAGTTACTCGACCCCCGACACCGGGGAGCTGTTTTTT.

This chain uses TRBV7-3 with TRBJ2-1; possible D gene TRBD1, 5 bases. Germline V gene sequence: CDR1 SGHTA, CDR2 FQGTGA. V lost 4 bases to trimming and J lost 4 bases, with 8 bases between them. CDR3 length: 13 amino acids. The CDR3 sequence is CASSSGNYNEQFF. The CDR3 DNA follows: TGTGCCAGCAGCTCAGGGAATTACAATGAGCAGTTCTTC.

The chain uses TRBV29-1 and TRBJ2-5; D unclear. Germline values: CDR1 SQVTM, CDR2 ANQGSEA. The CDR3 runs 12 residues. Trimming left V 4 bases short and J 2 bases short, with 8 bases between. This CDR3 reads CSVVLGQETQYF. The CDR3 nucleotides are TGCAGCGTTGTTTTGGGTCAAGAGACCCAGTACTTC.

This clone has just a few counts. The chain is built from TRBV10-3 and TRBJ2-7; 10 bases match TRBD1. V dropped 3 bases and J dropped 5; count of bases not matched to a gene: 4. The CDR3 has 14 residues. Germline assignment: CDR1 ENHRY and CDR2 SYGVKD. CDR3 coding DNA: TGTGCCATCAGTGATACGACAGGGGGCAACGAGCAGTACTTC. It yields the protein CAISDTTGGNEQYF.

The chain recombines TRBV18 with TRBJ2-1; D is possibly TRBD2 (5 bases). This CDR3 is built from 15 residues. Deletions cut 6 bases from V and 3 bases from J, with 15 bases between. Germline values: CDR1 KGHSH, CDR2 LQKENI. CDR3 protein: CASSPDWAGYNEQFF. The CDR3 DNA follows: TGTGCCAGCTCTCCGGACTGGGCGGGCTACAATGAGCAGTTCTTC.

V usage is TRBV5-8 and J usage is TRBJ2-1; D is uncertain. Germline V gene sequence: CDR1 SGHTS, CDR2 YDEGEE. The CDR3 runs 16 residues. V shed 4 bases and J shed 4 bases, with 18 bases lying between them. CDR3 residues: CASSLSRRLTYNEQFF. CDR3 DNA sequence: TGTGCCAGCAGCCTTTCCCGACGGTTGACATACAATGAGCAGTTCTTC.

The chain couples TRBV15 to TRBJ2-3; either TRBD1 or TRBD2 may fit D (6 bases each). The CDR3 runs to 13 residues. The germline gives CDR1 LNHNV, CDR2 YYDKDF (reference sequence). V dropped 4 bases and J dropped 9 bases, with 14 bases sitting between them. CDR3 sequence: CATSTVLGGTQYF. CDR3 nucleotide sequence: TGTGCCACCAGCACAGTATTAGGGGGGACGCAGTATTTT.

The chain is built from TRBV15 and TRBJ1-2, with D possibly TRBD1 on 6 matching bases. Trimming shortened V by 0 bases and J by 4 bases, and 18 bases separated the two germline ends. The V gene's germline CDR1 is LNHNV and CDR2 YYDKDF (reference sequence). CDR3 length: 17 residues. CDR3 residues: CATSRDRGGVLTYGYTF. For the CDR3, the DNA is TGTGCCACCAGCAGAGATCGGGGGGGCGTTTTAACCTATGGCTACACCTTC.

As for this clone: Other nucleotide sequences in the sample specify the same CDR3. V is TRBV5-4 and J is TRBJ1-5; D unclear. Trimming removed 0 bases from V and 6 bases from J, with 7 bases in between. Per the germline V gene, CDR1 is SGHNT and CDR2 is YYREEE (reference sequence). This CDR3 comprises 13 residues. The CDR3 protein is CASSLDSSQPQHF. The CDR3 bases are TGTGCCAGCAGCTTGGATAGCTCTCAGCCCCAGCATTTT.

The chain employs TRBV9 and TRBJ2-7; 9 nucleotides match TRBD1. Germline values: CDR1 SGDLS, CDR2 YYNGEE. This CDR3 has 15 residues. V lost 3 bases and J lost 6; bases outside the gene matches: 10. CDR3 protein: CASSASAGTGTEQYF. The CDR3 DNA follows: TGTGCCAGCAGCGCCTCCGCCGGGACAGGGACCGAGCAGTACTTC.

V usage is TRBV18 and J usage is TRBJ2-7; 10 bases fit TRBD1. The J segment lost 11 bases and the V segment lost 2 bases, leaving 9 bases of the junction unmatched. The CDR3 has 14 amino acids. The V gene's germline CDR1 is KGHSH and CDR2 LQKENI. CDR3 DNA: TGTGCCAGCTCACCAGGGGGGACAGGGGATAGTAAGTACTTC. It yields the protein CASSPGGTGDSKYF.